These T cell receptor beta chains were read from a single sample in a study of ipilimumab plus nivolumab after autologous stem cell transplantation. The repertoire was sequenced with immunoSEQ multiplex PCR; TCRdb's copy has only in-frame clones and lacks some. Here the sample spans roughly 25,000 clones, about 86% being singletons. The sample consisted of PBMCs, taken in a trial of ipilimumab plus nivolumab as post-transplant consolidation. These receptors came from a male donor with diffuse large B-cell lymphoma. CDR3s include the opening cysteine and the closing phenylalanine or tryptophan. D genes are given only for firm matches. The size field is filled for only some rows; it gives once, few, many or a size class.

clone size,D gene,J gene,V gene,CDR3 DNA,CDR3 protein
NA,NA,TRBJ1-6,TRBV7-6,TGTGCCAGCAGCGCGGGGAGTGATTCACCCCTCCACTTT,CASSAGSDSPLHF
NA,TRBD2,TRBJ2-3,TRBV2,TGTGCCACCCCCCGGGGCGGGGGGCCCACAGATACGCAGTATTTT,CATPRGGGPTDTQYF
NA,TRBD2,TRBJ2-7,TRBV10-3,TGTGCCATCAGTGAGGGACTAGCGGATCTCTCCTACGAGCAGTACTTC,CAISEGLADLSYEQYF
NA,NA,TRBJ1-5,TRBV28,TGTGCCAGCAGGGGGGACCTATATAGCAATCAGCCCCAGCATTTT,CASRGDLYSNQPQHF
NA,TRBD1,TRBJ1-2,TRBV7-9,TGTGCCAGCAGCTTAGACAGGGGTCCCTATGGCTACACCTTC,CASSLDRGPYGYTF
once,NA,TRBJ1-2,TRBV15,TGTGCCACCAGCCCAGGGGTTTTTTGGGAACGCTACACCTTC,CATSPGVFWERYTF
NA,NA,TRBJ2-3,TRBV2,TGTGCCAGCAGCGCTGGTTCTCATAGCACAGATACGCAGTATTTT,CASSAGSHSTDTQYF
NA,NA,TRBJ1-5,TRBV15,TGTGCCACCAGCAGAGATTCAGATCAGCCCCAGCATTTT,CATSRDSDQPQHF
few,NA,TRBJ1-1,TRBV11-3,TGTGCCAGCAGCTTAGGGGGTTCCGACGGAGTGAACACTGAAGCTTTCTTT,CASSLGGSDGVNTEAFF
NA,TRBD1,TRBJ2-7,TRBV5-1,TGCGCCAGCAGCTCCGACGGACAGGTTCGCGAGCAGTACTTC,CASSSDGQVREQYF
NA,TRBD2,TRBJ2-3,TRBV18,TGTGCCAGCTCCCCCATAAACGGGGGGGCGGGAGATACGCAGTATTTT,CASSPINGGAGDTQYF
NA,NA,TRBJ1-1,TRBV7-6,TGTGCCAGCAGCCCCAAAGTCGGAGGGAACACTGAAGCTTTCTTT,CASSPKVGGNTEAFF
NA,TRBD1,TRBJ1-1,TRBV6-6,TGTGCCAGCAGTACAACGACAGGGATGCCTGAAGCTTTCTTT,CASSTTTGMPEAFF
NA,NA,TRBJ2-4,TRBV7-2,TGTGCCAGCAGCCCCCATCCCAACATTCAGTACTTC,CASSPHPNIQYF
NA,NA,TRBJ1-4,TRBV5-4,TGTGCCAGCAGGGTGGGGGGCGCGGATGAAAAACTGTTTTTT,CASRVGGADEKLFF
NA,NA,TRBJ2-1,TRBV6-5,TGTGCCAGCGTCGGGCCGCTTGGGAATGAGCAGTTCTTC,CASVGPLGNEQFF
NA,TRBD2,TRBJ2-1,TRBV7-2,TGTGCCAGCAGCCGCAACCCCGGGGGGGTCAACAATGAGCAGTTCTTC,CASSRNPGGVNNEQFF
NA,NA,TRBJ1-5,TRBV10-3,TGTGCCATCCGCCCAGGGGTCAATCAGCCCCAGCATTTT,CAIRPGVNQPQHF
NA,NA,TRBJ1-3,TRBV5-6,TGTGCCAGCAGCTTACGGGCGGCTCCTCCCTCCTATTTAAACACCATATATTTT,CASSLRAAPPSYLNTIYF
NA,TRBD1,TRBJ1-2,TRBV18,TGTGCCAGCTCACCACGAGACAGGGGATATGGCTACACCTTC,CASSPRDRGYGYTF
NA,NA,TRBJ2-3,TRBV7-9,TGTGCCAGCAGCTTTGTCCCGGCCGATACGCAGTATTTT,CASSFVPADTQYF
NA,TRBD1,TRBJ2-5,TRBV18,TGTGCCAGCTCACCGGACAGGGGGGAGACCCAGTACTTC,CASSPDRGETQYF
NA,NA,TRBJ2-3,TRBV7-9,TGTGCCAGCAGCTTGGGGGGCGCGACAGATACGCAGTATTTT,CASSLGGATDTQYF
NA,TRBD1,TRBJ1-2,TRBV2,TGTGCCAGCCTCGCAGGGGGCCTAGGCTACACCTTC,CASLAGGLGYTF
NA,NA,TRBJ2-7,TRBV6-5,TGTGCCAGCAGTTATGGTGAGTGGACGGGCGAGCAGTACTTC,CASSYGEWTGEQYF